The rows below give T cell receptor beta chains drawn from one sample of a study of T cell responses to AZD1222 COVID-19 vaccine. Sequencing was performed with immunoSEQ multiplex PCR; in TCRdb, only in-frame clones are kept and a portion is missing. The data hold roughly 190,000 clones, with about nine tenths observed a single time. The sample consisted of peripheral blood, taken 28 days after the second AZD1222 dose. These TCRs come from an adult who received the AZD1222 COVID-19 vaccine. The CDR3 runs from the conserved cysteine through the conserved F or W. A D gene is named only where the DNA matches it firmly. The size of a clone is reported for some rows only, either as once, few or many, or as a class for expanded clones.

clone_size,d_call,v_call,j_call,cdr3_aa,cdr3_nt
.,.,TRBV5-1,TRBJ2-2,CASSFSYDRGTGELFF,TGCGCCAGCAGCTTTTCCTACGACAGAGGTACCGGGGAGCTGTTTTTT
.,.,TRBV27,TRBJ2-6,CASSPSGANVLTF,TGTGCCAGCAGTCCCTCGGGGGCCAACGTCCTGACTTTC
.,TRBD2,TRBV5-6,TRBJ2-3,CASSLSGRSTDTQYF,TGTGCCAGCAGCCTTAGCGGGAGGAGCACAGATACGCAGTATTTT
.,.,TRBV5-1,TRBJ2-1,CASSPPSSGEQFF,TGCGCCAGCAGCCCCCCATCTAGTGGTGAGCAGTTCTTC
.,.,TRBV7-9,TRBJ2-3,CASSLARGADTQYF,TGTGCCAGCAGCTTAGCCAGGGGCGCAGATACGCAGTATTTT
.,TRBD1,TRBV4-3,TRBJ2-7,CASSQEWDSYEQYF,TGCGCCAGCAGCCAAGAATGGGACAGCTACGAGCAGTACTTC
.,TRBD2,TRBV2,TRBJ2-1,CASQMLAGEWNEQFF,TGTGCCAGTCAGATGCTAGCGGGAGAATGGAATGAGCAGTTCTTC
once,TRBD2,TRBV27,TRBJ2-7,CASSPEGRREASYEQYF,TGTGCCAGCAGTCCAGAAGGGCGCCGGGAGGCCTCCTACGAGCAGTACTTC
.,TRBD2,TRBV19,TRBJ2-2,CASTLRRGGSLDTGELFF,TGTGCCAGTACCCTACGCCGGGGCGGGAGTCTCGACACCGGGGAGCTGTTTTTT
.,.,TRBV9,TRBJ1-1,CASSVVSGNTEAFF,TGTGCCAGCAGCGTAGTTTCGGGGAACACTGAAGCTTTCTTT
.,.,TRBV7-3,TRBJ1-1,CASSPSLNTEAFF,TGTGCCAGCAGCCCGAGTTTGAACACTGAAGCTTTCTTT
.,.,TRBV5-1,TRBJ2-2,CASSLGGAIAGELFF,TGCGCCAGCAGCTTGGGCGGGGCAATCGCCGGGGAGCTGTTTTTT
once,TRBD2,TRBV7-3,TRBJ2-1,CASSLTGPSGRALNEQFF,TGTGCCAGCAGCTTAACAGGGCCTAGCGGGAGGGCCCTCAATGAGCAGTTCTTC
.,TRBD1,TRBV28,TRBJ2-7,CASSSPRDRVPTYEQYF,TGTGCCAGCAGTTCTCCCCGGGACAGGGTACCAACCTACGAGCAGTACTTC
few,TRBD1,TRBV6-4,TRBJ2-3,CASSDGTGGADTQYF,TGTGCCAGCAGTGACGGGACAGGGGGCGCAGATACGCAGTATTTT
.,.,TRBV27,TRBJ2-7,CASSYTRSYEQYF,TGTGCCAGCAGTTATACTAGATCGTACGAGCAGTACTTC
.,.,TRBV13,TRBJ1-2,CASSSSSYGYTF,TGTGCCAGCAGCTCTTCCTCCTATGGCTACACCTTC
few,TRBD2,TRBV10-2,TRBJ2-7,CASTSLRTSSINEQYF,TGCGCCAGCACCTCACTTCGGACTAGCTCGATCAACGAGCAGTACTTC
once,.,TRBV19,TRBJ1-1,CASNFLVGRGGTEAFF,TGTGCCAGTAATTTCCTCGTCGGGAGGGGAGGCACTGAAGCTTTCTTT
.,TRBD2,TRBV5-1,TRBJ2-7,CASSNPASGSYEQYF,TGCGCCAGCAGTAATCCGGCTAGCGGGAGTTACGAGCAGTACTTC
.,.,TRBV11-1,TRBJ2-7,CASSLSISEQYF,TGTGCCAGCAGCCTCTCAATTAGCGAGCAGTACTTC
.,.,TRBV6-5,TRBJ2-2,CASSPPLAGGELFF,TGTGCCAGCAGTCCCCCGCTAGCTGGTGGGGAGCTGTTTTTT
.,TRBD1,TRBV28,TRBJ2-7,CASSFSDRGYEQYF,TGTGCCAGCAGTTTCTCTGACAGGGGATACGAGCAGTACTTC
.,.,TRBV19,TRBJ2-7,CASSFRGDSSYEQYF,TGTGCCAGTTCATTCAGGGGAGACAGCTCCTACGAGCAGTACTTC
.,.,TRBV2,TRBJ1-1,CASSPRGGLNTEAFF,TGTGCCAGCAGCCCGAGGGGGGGGCTGAACACTGAAGCTTTCTTT
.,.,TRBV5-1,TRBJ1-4,CASSLGLRSGDEKLFF,TGCGCCAGCAGCTTGGGTTTACGGTCGGGGGATGAAAAACTGTTTTTT
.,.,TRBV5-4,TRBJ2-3,CASSLQEDTQYF,TGTGCCAGCAGCTTACAGGAAGATACGCAGTATTTT
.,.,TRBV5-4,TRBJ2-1,CASGAGSSYNEQFF,TGTGCCAGCGGGGCAGGAAGCTCCTACAATGAGCAGTTCTTC
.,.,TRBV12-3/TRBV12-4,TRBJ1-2,CASSAGYYGYTF,TGTGCCAGCTCGGCGGGATACTATGGCTACACCTTC
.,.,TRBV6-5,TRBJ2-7,CASSLTDLRYEQYF,TGTGCCAGCAGTCTCACGGACTTGCGCTACGAGCAGTACTTC
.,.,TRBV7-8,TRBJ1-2,CASSLWTVGANYGYTF,TGTGCCAGCAGCTTATGGACAGTGGGAGCTAACTATGGCTACACCTTC
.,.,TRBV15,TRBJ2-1,CATSSRDLYNEQFF,TGTGCCACCAGCAGCCGGGACCTCTACAATGAGCAGTTCTTC
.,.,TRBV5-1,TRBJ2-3,CASSLGRVADTQYF,TGCGCCAGCAGCTTGGGACGAGTCGCAGATACGCAGTATTTT
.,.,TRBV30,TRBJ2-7,CAWSVVERSYEQYF,TGTGCCTGGAGTGTCGTGGAGAGGTCCTACGAGCAGTACTTC
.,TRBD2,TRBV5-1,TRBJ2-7,CASSVGTSGSYEQYF,TGCGCCAGCAGCGTTGGGACTAGCGGGAGCTACGAGCAGTACTTC
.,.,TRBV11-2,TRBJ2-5,CASRLRQTQETQYF,TGTGCCAGCAGGCTCCGACAGACCCAAGAGACCCAGTACTTC
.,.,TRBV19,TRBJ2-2,CASSIDRIVVAGELFF,TGTGCCAGTAGTATAGATAGGATAGTGGTGGCCGGGGAGCTGTTTTTT
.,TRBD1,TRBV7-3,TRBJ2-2,CASRGQGKAGELFF,TGTGCCAGCAGAGGACAGGGGAAGGCCGGGGAGCTGTTTTTT
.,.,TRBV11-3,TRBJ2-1,CASSSDLGDEQFF,TGTGCCAGCAGCTCGGACCTGGGGGATGAGCAGTTCTTC
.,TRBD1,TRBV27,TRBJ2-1,CASRSSPWDRAANEQFF,TGTGCCAGCAGATCCAGCCCTTGGGACAGGGCGGCGAATGAGCAGTTCTTC
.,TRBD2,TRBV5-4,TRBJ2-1,CASSLGGGSVYNEQFF,TGTGCCAGCAGCTTGGGGGGCGGGAGCGTTTACAATGAGCAGTTCTTC
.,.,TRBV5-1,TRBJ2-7,CASSLGDRVSAEQYF,TGCGCCAGCAGCTTGGGGGATAGGGTCTCGGCCGAGCAGTACTTC
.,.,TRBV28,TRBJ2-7,CASTPFSSYEQYF,TGTGCCAGCACCCCCTTTAGCTCCTACGAGCAGTACTTC
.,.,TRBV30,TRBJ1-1,CASLSAGDTEAFF,TGTGCCTCCCTATCGGCTGGGGACACTGAAGCTTTCTTT
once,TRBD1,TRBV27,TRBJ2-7,CASGRDREYEQYF,TGTGCCAGCGGACGGGACAGGGAGTACGAGCAGTACTTC
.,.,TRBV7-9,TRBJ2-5,CASSLGMGPVHF,TGTGCCAGCAGCTTAGGAATGGGCCCGGTCCACTTC
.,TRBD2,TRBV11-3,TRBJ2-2,CASSLDPLAGGRMTGELFF,TGTGCCAGCAGCTTAGATCCACTAGCGGGAGGGAGAATGACCGGGGAGCTGTTTTTT
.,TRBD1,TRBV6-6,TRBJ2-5,CASSSGQGVLEETQYF,TGTGCCAGCAGTTCAGGACAGGGGGTTTTGGAAGAGACCCAGTACTTC